This TCR beta chain was observed in a study of response to subunit inactivated influenza vaccine. Regarding the study as a whole: T cells newly recruited by each seasonal influenza vaccination are few, the authors suggested.

Trimming removed 5 bases at V and 8 bases at J, with 6 bases between. The CDR3 is 10 residues long. Germline V gene lookup returns CDR1 MNHNS and CDR2 SASEGT. TCRdb reprocessed the RT-PCR reads with MiXCR, giving one entry per CDR3 protein. The sample yields approximately 530,000 distinct CDR3 sequences, 6.5% to 8% seen once. In the case of this clonotype: Its antigen is unknown.

V gene TRBV6-1 combines with J gene TRBJ1-2; D not resolved. The source is a man aged 45 to 75 who received an inactivated influenza vaccine. Source: PBMCs from blood, taken roughly 24 months after vaccination. This CDR3 reads CASSNRGYTF. The CDR3 DNA sequence: TGTGCCAGCAGTAATAGGGGCTACACCTTC.